Shown below are 17 T cell receptor beta chains from a single sample sequenced in a study of blood T cell repertoires in COVID-19. The repertoire was sequenced with immunoSEQ multiplex PCR; TCRdb's copy has only in-frame clones and lacks some. The sample consists of about half a million clones, roughly 85% of them appearing once. The sequenced sample was peripheral blood. These receptors came from a human donor in a cohort sampled during active COVID-19.

The genes are TRBV5-4 and TRBJ2-5; 9 nucleotides agree with TRBD2. Germline loops: CDR1 SGHNT, CDR2 YYREEE (reference sequence). This CDR3 has 16 amino acids. J lost 5 bases, V lost 1 base, and 9 bases had no gene match. The CDR3 loop is CASSLMIAGAVETQYF. CDR3 nucleotide sequence: TGTGCCAGCAGCTTGATGATAGCGGGAGCTGTGGAGACCCAGTACTTC. Looking up the rest from reference TRBV5-4 and TRBJ2-5 gives the full variable domain: ETGVTQSPTHLIKTRGQQVTLRCSSQSGHNTVSWYQQALGQGPQFIFQYYREEENGRGNFPPRFSGLQFPNYSSELNVNALELDDSALYLCASSLMIAGAVETQYFGPGTRLLVL.

This chain connects TRBV7-9 to TRBJ2-3; the D gene is possibly TRBD1 (6 bases). Germline assignment: CDR1 SEHNR and CDR2 FQNEAQ (reference sequence). CDR3 length equals 15 residues. V was trimmed by 1 base and J by 4 bases, leaving 12 bases between them. The CDR3 DNA sequence: TGTGCCAGCAGCTTAGGAACAGGGCTTGCAGATACGCAGTATTTT. Its translation: CASSLGTGLADTQYF.

The genes are TRBV10-3 and TRBJ2-7; TRBD1 is a possible D gene (5 bases). This CDR3 has 12 residues. Per the germline V gene, CDR1 is ENHRY and CDR2 is SYGVKD. Trimming left V 9 bases short and J 7 bases short, with 16 bases between. CDR3 sequence reads: CAIMGPQGEQYF. The DNA for the CDR3 is TGTGCCATAATGGGCCCGCAGGGTGAGCAGTACTTC.

The chain joins TRBV7-2 to TRBJ2-5, with D perhaps TRBD1 (6 bases). The CDR3 runs 14 residues. Deletions cut 0 bases from V and 2 bases from J, with 7 bases between. CDR1 is SGHTA, CDR2 FQGNSA, per germline. CDR3 region: CASSLARGQETQYF. As DNA, the CDR3 is TGTGCCAGCAGCTTAGCGAGGGGGCAAGAGACCCAGTACTTC.

V usage is TRBV20-1 and J usage is TRBJ2-1, with a tentative D call TRBD2 (5 bases). Trimming stripped 3 bases from V and 7 bases from J, with 25 bases between. This CDR3 region has 17 residues. Per germline, CDR1 DFQATT and CDR2 SNEGSKA (reference sequence). CDR3 nucleotide sequence: TGCAGTGCTAGTTCTATGGGTGTGGGGAGTCTCGAAAATGAGCAGTTCTTC. This sequence encodes CSASSMGVGSLENEQFF.

The V call is TRBV18, the J call TRBJ1-2; 9 bases match TRBD1. Germline V lookup: CDR1 KGHSH, CDR2 LQKENI. J lost 3 bases, V lost 3 bases, and 8 bases had no gene match. CDR3 size: 16 residues. The chain's CDR3 is CASSPREQGAYYGYTF. CDR3 in DNA: TGTGCCAGCTCACCGAGGGAACAGGGGGCATACTATGGCTACACCTTC.

This clone was seen a few times. The chain is built from TRBV6-2 or TRBV6-3 and TRBJ1-5; TRBD1 matches 10 bases. CDR3 length equals 16 residues. V trimming: 5 bases; J trimming: 4 bases; junction bases outside the gene matches: 8. Germline CDR1 is MNHEY and CDR2 is SVGEGT. The CDR3 spells CASSAPRGQGNQPQHF. The DNA for the CDR3 is TGTGCCAGCAGTGCCCCCCGGGGACAGGGGAATCAGCCCCAGCATTTT.

CDR3 region: CASSQDRREGGTQYF. CDR3 nucleotides: TGTGCCAGCAGCCAAGATCGACGGGAGGGGGGGACCCAGTACTTC. This chain links TRBV3-1 (or the pseudogene TRBV3-2) with TRBJ2-5, with TRBD2 matching over 8 bases. This CDR3 comprises 15 residues. The V gene end was trimmed by 0 bases and the J gene end by 7 bases; junction bases not matched to a gene: 7. Germline lookup yields CDR1 LGHDT and CDR2 YNNKEL (reference sequence).

V usage is TRBV19 and J usage is TRBJ1-1; D is unresolved. Between the trimmed V and J ends, which lost 5 bases and 10 bases, there was a span of 23 bases. Germline lookup yields CDR1 LNHDA and CDR2 SQIVND (reference sequence). The length of the CDR3 is 15 residues. The CDR3 loop is CASSPWGGSGVGAFF. CDR3 bases: TGTGCCAGTAGTCCCTGGGGAGGATCTGGAGTTGGAGCTTTCTTT.

The rearrangement uses TRBV11-3 and TRBJ2-2; no definite D call. The V gene lost 2 bases and the J gene lost 5 bases, with 6 bases spanning the gap. Germline assignment: CDR1 SGHNT and CDR2 YENEEA. The CDR3 length is 13 residues. In DNA, the CDR3 is TGTGCCAGCAGCTTACTCGAGACCGGGGAGCTGTTTTTT. Protein: CASSLLETGELFF.

The genes are TRBV11-3 and TRBJ1-6; perhaps TRBD1 as D (5 bases). The CDR3 is 20 residues long. Germline CDR1 is SGHNT and CDR2 is YENEEA. With 5 bases removed from V and 0 bases from J, the gap between germline ends came to 23 bases. The CDR3 loop is CASSLLRRGLAYSYNSPLHF. CDR3 coding DNA: TGTGCCAGCAGCCTACTACGAAGGGGACTAGCTTACTCCTATAATTCACCCCTCCACTTT.

This chain uses TRBV28 with TRBJ2-5, with 15 bases fitting TRBD2. Germline V gene data show CDR1 as MDHEN and CDR2 as SYDVKM. V trimming: 6 bases; J trimming: 4 bases; junction bases outside the gene matches: 9. This CDR3 has 17 residues. The CDR3: CASSLGLAGGPRETQYF. Written as DNA, the CDR3 is TGTGCCAGCAGCTTAGGACTAGCGGGAGGGCCGAGAGAGACCCAGTACTTC.

V is TRBV6-1 and J is TRBJ1-2; D gene unclear. Germline loops: CDR1 MNHNS, CDR2 SASEGT. The CDR3 length is 15 residues. The V and J ends lost 1 base and 3 bases respectively, with 12 bases between them. In DNA form, the CDR3 reads TGTGCCAGCAGTGAAGTTAGAGGGCAGCACTATGGCTACACCTTC. It specifies CASSEVRGQHYGYTF.

V gene TRBV19 combines with J gene TRBJ1-5; D is ambiguous. The CDR3 spans 15 residues. Trimming took off 5 bases at V and 9 bases at J, with 20 bases between the two ends. The V gene's germline CDR1 is LNHDA and CDR2 SQIVND (reference sequence). For the CDR3, the DNA is TGTGCCAGTAGTCTCGGGATCTCACAACCCCCGCCCCAGCATTTT. Residues: CASSLGISQPPPQHF.

This clone appeared once. Relative to the germline gene, one junction end is altered; a read error may explain this. The gene calls are TRBV5-1 and TRBJ1-1; the D is unclear. Germline-derived CDR1 and CDR2 are SGHRS and YFSETQ. The CDR3 is 15 amino acids. The CDR3, as DNA: TGCGCCAGCAGCTTGCAAGCCCGAGGGAACACTGAAGCTTTTTTT. It yields the protein CASSLQARGNTEAFF.

This clone was recorded only once. This rearrangement joins TRBV7-2 to TRBJ1-1; tentative D call: TRBD1 (5 bases). CDR3 length equals 15 residues. Trimming pared 1 base from V and 6 bases from J, leaving 15 bases between. The germline V gene has CDR1 SGHTA and CDR2 FQGNSA. CDR3 in amino acids: CASSLETGGLPEAFF. The CDR3 coding sequence is TGTGCCAGCAGCTTAGAGACGGGGGGGTTGCCTGAAGCTTTCTTT.

This clone was counted a single time. This chain joins TRBV6-5 and TRBJ1-5; 8 bases are a match to TRBD1. Germline-derived CDR1 and CDR2 are MNHEY and SVGAGI. The J segment lost 8 bases and the V segment lost 6 bases, leaving 9 bases of the junction unmatched. The CDR3 length is 14 residues. CDR3 in amino acids: CASSIGTGSEPQHF. In DNA, the CDR3 is TGTGCCAGCAGCATCGGGACAGGCTCGGAGCCCCAGCATTTT.